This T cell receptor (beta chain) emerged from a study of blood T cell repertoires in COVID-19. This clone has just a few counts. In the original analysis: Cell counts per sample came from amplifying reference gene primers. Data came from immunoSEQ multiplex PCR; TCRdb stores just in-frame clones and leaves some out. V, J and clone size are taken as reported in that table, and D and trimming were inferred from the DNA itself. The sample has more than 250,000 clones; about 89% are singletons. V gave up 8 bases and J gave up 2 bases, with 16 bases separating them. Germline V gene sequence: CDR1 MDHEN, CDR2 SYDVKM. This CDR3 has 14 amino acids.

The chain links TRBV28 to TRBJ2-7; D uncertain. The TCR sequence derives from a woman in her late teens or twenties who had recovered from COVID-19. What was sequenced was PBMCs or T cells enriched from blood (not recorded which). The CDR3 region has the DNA TGTGCCAGCCTTGGGCCCACGGTGGCCTACGAGCAGTACTTC. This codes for CASLGPTVAYEQYF.